This entry lists 3 T cell receptor beta chains sequenced from one sample in a study of PD-L1 blockade in urothelial cancer. Produced via immunoSEQ multiplex PCR; TCRdb's table is partial and in-frame only. The sample shows tens of thousands of clones, about 72% of them seen only once. This sample comprised PBMCs, obtained around atezolizumab (anti-PD-L1) treatment. The receptors here all came from a man aged 65 to 85 with urothelial cancer.

The genes are TRBV5-5 and TRBJ1-5; D not resolved. Trimming removed 1 base from V and 0 bases from J, with 8 bases in between. The CDR3 contains 15 residues. The germline V gene has CDR1 SGHKS and CDR2 YYEKEE (reference sequence). In DNA, the CDR3 is TGTGCCAGCAGCTTGACAGATTATAGCAATCAGCCCCAGCATTTT. Amino acids: CASSLTDYSNQPQHF.

The rearrangement links TRBV4-1 to TRBJ2-7, with TRBD1 matching over 10 bases. The CDR3 length is 15 residues. Germline lookup yields CDR1 MGHRA and CDR2 YSYEKL. V trimming: 1 base; J trimming: 3 bases; junction bases outside the gene matches: 3. CDR3 DNA: TGCGCCAGCAGCCAAGTCGGACAGGGGGACTACGAGCAGTACTTC. This sequence encodes CASSQVGQGDYEQYF.

This sequence joins TRBV7-9 and TRBJ2-1; TRBD2 matches 12 bases. The germline CDR1 and CDR2 sequences are SEHNR and FQNEAQ (reference sequence). The CDR3 length is 16 residues. Losses at the gene ends were 5 bases for V and 7 bases for J; bases not matched to a gene: 9. The CDR3 bases are TGTGCCAGCAGCCCCCCGACTAGCGGGAGTGGTAATGAGCAGTTCTTC. This sequence encodes CASSPPTSGSGNEQFF.